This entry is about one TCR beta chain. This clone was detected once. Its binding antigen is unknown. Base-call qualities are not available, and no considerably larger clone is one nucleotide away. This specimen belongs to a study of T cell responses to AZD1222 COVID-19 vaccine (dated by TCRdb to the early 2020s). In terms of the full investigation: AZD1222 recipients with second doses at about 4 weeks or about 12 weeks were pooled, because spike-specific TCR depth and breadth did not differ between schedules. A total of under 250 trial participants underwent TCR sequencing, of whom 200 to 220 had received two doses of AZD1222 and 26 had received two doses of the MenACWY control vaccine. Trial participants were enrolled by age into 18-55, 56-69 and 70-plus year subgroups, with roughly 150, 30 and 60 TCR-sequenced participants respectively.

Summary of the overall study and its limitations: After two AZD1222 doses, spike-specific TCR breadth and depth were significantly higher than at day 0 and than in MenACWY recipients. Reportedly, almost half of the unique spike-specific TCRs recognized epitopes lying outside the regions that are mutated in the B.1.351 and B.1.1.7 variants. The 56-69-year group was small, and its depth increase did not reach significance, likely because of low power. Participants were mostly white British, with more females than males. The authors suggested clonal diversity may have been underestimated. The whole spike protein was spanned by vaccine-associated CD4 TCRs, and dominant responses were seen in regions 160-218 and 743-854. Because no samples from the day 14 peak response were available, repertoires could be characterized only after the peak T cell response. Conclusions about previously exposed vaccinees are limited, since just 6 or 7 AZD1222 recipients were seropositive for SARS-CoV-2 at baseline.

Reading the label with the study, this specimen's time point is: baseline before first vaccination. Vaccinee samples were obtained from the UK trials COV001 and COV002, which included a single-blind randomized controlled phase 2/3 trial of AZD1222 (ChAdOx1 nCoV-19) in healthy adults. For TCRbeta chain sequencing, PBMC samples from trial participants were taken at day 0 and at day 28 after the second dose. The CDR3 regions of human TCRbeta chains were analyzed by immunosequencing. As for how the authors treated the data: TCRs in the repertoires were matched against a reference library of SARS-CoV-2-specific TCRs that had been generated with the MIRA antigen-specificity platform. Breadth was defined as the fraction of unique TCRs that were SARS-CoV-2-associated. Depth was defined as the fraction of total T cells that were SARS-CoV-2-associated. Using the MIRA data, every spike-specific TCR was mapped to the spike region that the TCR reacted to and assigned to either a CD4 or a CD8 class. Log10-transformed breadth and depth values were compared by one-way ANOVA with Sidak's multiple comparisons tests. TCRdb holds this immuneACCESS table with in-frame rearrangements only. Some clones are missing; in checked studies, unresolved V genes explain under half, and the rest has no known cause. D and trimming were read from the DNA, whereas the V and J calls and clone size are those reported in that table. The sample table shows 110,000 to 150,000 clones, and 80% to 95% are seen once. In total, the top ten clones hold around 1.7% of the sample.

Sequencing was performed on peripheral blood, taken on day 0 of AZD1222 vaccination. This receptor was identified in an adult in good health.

The CDR3 here reads CASSYAGSEMQFF. Read as DNA, the sequence is TGTGCCAGCAGTTACGCAGGGTCCGAGATGCAGTTCTTC. The chain uses TRBV6-5 and TRBJ2-1; possibly the D gene is TRBD1, per 5 matching bases. CDR1 and CDR2 (MNHEY, SVGAGI) derive from the germline V gene. V is reduced by 2 bases and J by 12 bases, leaving a spacing of 14 bases between them. The CDR3 spans 13 residues, from the cysteine through the phenylalanine. The only DNA kept is the CDR3, 39 bases in frame from the first base.